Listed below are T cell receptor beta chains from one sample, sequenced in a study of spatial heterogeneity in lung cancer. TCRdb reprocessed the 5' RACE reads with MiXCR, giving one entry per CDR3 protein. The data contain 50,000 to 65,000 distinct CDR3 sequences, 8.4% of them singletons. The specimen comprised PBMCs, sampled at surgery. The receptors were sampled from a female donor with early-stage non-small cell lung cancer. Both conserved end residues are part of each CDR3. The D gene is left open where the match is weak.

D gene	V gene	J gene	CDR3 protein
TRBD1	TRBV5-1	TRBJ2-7	CASSEDRASYEQYF
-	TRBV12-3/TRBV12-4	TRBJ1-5	CASSLLSGQPQHF
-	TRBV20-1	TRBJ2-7	CSASDQGFVGEQYF
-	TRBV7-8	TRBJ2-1	CASSTSLGEQFF
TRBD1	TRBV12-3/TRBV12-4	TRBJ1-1	CASSLITGETEAFF
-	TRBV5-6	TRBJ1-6	CASSPGTDINSPLHF
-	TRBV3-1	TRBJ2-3	CASSPIRDTFTDTQYF
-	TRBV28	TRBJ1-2	CASRVRANYGYTF
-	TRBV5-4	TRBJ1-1	CASSLRGVNTEAFF
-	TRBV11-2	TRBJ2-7	CASSLGGNEQYF
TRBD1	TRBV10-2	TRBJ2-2	CASSQGANTGELFF
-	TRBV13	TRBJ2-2	CASSRGGYTGELFF
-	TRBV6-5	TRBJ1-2	CASSYSTLNYGYTF
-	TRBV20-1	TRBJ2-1	CSAHHYNEQFF
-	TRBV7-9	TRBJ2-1	CASSQGPRNEQFF
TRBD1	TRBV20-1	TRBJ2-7	CSARGTGYYEQYF
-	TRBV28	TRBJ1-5	CASRNGNNQPQHF
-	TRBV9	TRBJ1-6	CASSEAGSNNSPLHF
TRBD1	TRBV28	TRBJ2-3	CASSLETGGAYTQYF
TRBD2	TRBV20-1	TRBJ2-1	CSARVPSGSNEQFF
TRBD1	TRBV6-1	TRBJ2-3	CASKRTGKGTDTQYF
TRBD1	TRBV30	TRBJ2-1	CAWSVDRVSSDEQFF
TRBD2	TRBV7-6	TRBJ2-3	CASSPSYGGVTDTQYF
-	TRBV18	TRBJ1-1	CASSPTAMNTEALF
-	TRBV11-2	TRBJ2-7	CASSPGQFTYEQYF
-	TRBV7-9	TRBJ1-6	CASSLANSPLHF
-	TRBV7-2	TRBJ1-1	CASTPLSVNTEAFF
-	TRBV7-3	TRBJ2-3	CASSLTRPGMADTQYF
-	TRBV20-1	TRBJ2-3	CSAARGHAGADTQYF
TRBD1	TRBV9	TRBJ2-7	CASSLRQGAYEQYF
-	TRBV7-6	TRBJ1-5	CASSLGDFGQPQHF
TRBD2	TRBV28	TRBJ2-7	CASSIPGLAGVEQYF
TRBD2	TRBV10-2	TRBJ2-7	CASSGTKSYEQYF
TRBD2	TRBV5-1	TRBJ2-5	CASSFGLAGGETQYF
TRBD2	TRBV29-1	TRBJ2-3	CSVRPSGSATDTQYF
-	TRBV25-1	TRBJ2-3	CASSDPSRGPSGTDTQYF
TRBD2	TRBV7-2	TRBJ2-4	CASSLVAGERDIQYF
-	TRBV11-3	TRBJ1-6	CASSSTGFSSPLHF
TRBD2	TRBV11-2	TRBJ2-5	CASSFLAGRTQYF
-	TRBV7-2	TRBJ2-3	CASRISPSTDTQYF
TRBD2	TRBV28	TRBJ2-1	CASSSPGLAGEQFF
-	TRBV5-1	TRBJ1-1	CASSVGQWVGSAFF
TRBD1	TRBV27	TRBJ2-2	CASSLSGQGAVGELFF
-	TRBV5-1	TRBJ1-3	CASSSELPGSGNTIYF
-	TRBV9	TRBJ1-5	CASSAGGEGNQPQHF
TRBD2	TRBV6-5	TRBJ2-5	CASRGGRETQYF
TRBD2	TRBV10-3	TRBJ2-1	CAISVERGVTNEQFF
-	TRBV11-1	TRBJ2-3	CASSFLSGTDTQYF
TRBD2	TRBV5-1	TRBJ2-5	CASSLVLAGYQETQYF
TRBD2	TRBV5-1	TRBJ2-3	CASSPRGGFGGTDTQYF
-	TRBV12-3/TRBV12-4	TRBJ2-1	CASSFGLGNEQFF
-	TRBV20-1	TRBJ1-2	CSARDQGGDYYGYTF
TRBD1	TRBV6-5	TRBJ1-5	CASSLAQGANQPQHF
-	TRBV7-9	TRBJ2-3	CASSLGGTDTQYF
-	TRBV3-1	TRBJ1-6	CASSQGARGNSPLHF
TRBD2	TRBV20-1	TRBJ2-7	CSARWTSAYEQYF
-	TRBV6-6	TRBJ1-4	CASSYSGGSTTNEKLFF